The present T cell receptor (beta chain) was sequenced within a study of blood T cell repertoires in COVID-19. V lost 4 bases, J lost 7 bases, and 12 bases stayed unmatched. This CDR3 has 17 residues. CDR1 and CDR2 (germline): MDHEN, SYDVKM. Clones were sequenced by immunoSEQ multiplex PCR, and TCRdb holds only the in-frame ones, with some missing. The top ten hold approximately 4.9% of the sample, which has approximately 240,000 clones, 82% seen once. The origin of this receptor is a woman aged 80 or over with active or convalescent COVID-19. Source material: peripheral blood. The chain employs TRBV28 and TRBJ1-3; 11 positions match TRBD1. The CDR3 loop reads CASSSGLSGQGVNTIYF. In DNA, the CDR3 is TGTGCCAGCAGTTCAGGATTATCGGGACAGGGGGTTAACACCATATATTTT.